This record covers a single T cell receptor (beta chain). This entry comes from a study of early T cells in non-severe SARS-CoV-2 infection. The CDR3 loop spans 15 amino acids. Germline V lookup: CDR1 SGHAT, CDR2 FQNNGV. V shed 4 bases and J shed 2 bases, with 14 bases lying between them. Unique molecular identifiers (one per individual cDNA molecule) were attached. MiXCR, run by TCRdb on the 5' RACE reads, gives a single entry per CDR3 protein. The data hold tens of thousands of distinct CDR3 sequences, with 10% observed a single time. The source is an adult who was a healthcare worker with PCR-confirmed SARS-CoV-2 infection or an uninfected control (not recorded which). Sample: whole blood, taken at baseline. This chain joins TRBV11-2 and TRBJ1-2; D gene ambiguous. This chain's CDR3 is CASSSWTLGNYGYTF. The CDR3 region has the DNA TGTGCCAGCAGCTCCTGGACTCTGGGGAACTATGGCTACACCTTC. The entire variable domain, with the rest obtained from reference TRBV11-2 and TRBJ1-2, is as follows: EAGVAQSPRYKIIEKRQSVAFWCNPISGHATLYWYQQILGQGPKLLIQFQNNGVVDDSQLPKDRFSAERLKGVDSTLKIQPAKLEDSAVYLCASSSWTLGNYGYTFGSGTRLTVV.